The 6 T cell receptor beta chains below come from one sample, sequenced in a study of T cell responses to AZD1222 COVID-19 vaccine. Some clones are missing from TCRdb's copy, which holds only in-frame ones; the method was immunoSEQ multiplex PCR. The sample contains some 150,000 clones, 88% of which appear only once. The specimen comprised peripheral blood, sampled on day 0 of AZD1222 vaccination. Receptors were obtained from an adult in good health.

CDR3 sequence: CASIRDRGDYGYTF. CDR3 coding DNA: TGTGCCAGCATCCGGGACAGGGGGGACTATGGCTACACCTTC. The rearrangement uses TRBV7-2 and TRBJ1-2; 11 bases match TRBD1. This CDR3 region has 14 residues. Germline values: CDR1 SGHTA, CDR2 FQGNSA. V gave up 7 bases and J gave up 3 bases; unmatched junction bases: 4.

The chain recombines TRBV2 with TRBJ2-1; 7 bases align to TRBD2. V was pared by 6 bases and J by 5 bases, with 10 bases of the junction left unmatched. The V gene's germline CDR1 is SNHLY and CDR2 FYNNEI. The CDR3 has 15 amino acids. Written as DNA, the CDR3 is TGTGCCAGCAGGACGACTAGCCAAAACCACAATGAGCAGTTCTTC. Translating gives CASRTTSQNHNEQFF.

A few counts support this clone. This CDR3 reads CASSRWTGVDNSPLHF. The CDR3 nucleotides are TGTGCCAGCAGCCGCTGGACAGGGGTCGATAATTCACCCCTCCACTTT. This chain uses TRBV27 with TRBJ1-6; 9 bases agree with TRBD1. The CDR3 is 16 residues long. V trimming: 6 bases; J trimming: 5 bases; junction bases outside the gene matches: 8. Germline V gene data show CDR1 as MNHEY and CDR2 as SMNVEV (reference sequence).

The rearrangement uses TRBV15 and TRBJ1-5; possible D gene TRBD1, 6 bases. The CDR3 totals 15 residues. Trimming removed 3 bases at V and 7 bases at J, with 16 bases between. CDR1 LNHNV and CDR2 YYDKDF come from the germline V gene (reference sequence). CDR3 sequence reads: CATSRPPGTQQPQHF. The CDR3 nucleotides read TGTGCCACCAGCAGGCCCCCCGGGACACAGCAGCCCCAGCATTTT.

This rearrangement joins TRBV19 to TRBJ2-7; 10 bases map to TRBD1. The length of the CDR3 is 15 residues. Germline V gives CDR1 LNHDA, CDR2 SQIVND (reference sequence). J gave up 5 bases and V 4 bases, and 8 bases lay outside the gene matches. The CDR3 DNA is TGTGCCAGTAGTAGACAGGGGGCTCAAGGTAACGAGCAGTACTTC. Its protein is CASSRQGAQGNEQYF.

This chain uses TRBV2 with TRBJ1-1; D unresolved. This CDR3 is 14 amino acids long. In germline, CDR1 is SNHLY, CDR2 FYNNEI. The germline V and J ends were trimmed by 7 bases and 1 base, with 13 bases remaining between them. The CDR3 DNA follows: TGTGCCAGCAATAAATGGACGGCGAACACTGAAGCTTTCTTT. This sequence encodes CASNKWTANTEAFF.